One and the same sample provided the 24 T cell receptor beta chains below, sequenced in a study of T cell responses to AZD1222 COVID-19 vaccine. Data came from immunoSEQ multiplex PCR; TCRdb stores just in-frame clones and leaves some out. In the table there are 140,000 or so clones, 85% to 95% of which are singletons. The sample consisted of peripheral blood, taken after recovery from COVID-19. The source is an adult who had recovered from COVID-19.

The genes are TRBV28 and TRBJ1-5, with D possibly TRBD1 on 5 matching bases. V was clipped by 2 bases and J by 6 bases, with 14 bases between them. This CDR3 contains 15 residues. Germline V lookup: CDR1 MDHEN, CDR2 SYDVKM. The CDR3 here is CASSLVGGMSQPQHF. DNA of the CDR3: TGTGCCAGCAGTTTAGTTGGGGGGATGAGTCAGCCCCAGCATTTT.

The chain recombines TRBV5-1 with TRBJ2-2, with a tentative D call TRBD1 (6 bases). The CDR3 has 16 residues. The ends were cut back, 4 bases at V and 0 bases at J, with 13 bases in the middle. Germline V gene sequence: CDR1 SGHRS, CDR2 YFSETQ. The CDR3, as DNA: TGCGCCAGCAGCCTACAGGGACGAGCGAACACCGGGGAGCTGTTTTTT. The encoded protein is CASSLQGRANTGELFF. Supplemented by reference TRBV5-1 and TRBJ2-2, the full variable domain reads KAGVTQTPRYLIKTRGQQVTLSCSPISGHRSVSWYQQTPGQGLQFLFEYFSETQRNKGNFPGRFSGRQFSNSRSEMNVSTLELGDSALYLCASSLQGRANTGELFFGEGSRLTVL.

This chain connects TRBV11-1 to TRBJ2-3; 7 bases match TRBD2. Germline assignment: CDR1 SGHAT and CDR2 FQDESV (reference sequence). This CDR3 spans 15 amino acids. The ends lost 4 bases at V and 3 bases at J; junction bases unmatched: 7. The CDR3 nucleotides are TGTGCCAGCAGCTCCCTGTGGGGAGGGACAGATACGCAGTATTTT. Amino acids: CASSSLWGGTDTQYF.

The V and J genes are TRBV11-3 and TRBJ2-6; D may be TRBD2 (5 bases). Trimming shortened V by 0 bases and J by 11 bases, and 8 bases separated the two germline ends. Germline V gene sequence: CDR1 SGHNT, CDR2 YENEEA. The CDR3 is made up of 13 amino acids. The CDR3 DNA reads TGTGCCAGCAGCTTAGATAACGGGGACGTCCTGACTTTC. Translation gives CASSLDNGDVLTF.

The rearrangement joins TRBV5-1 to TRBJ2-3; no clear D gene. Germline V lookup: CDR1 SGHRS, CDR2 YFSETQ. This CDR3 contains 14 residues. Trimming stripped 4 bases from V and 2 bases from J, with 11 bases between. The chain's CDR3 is CASSGRLATDTQYF. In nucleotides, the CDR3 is TGCGCCAGCAGCGGTCGACTGGCCACAGATACGCAGTATTTT. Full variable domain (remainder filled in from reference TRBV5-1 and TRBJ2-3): KAGVTQTPRYLIKTRGQQVTLSCSPISGHRSVSWYQQTPGQGLQFLFEYFSETQRNKGNFPGRFSGRQFSNSRSEMNVSTLELGDSALYLCASSGRLATDTQYFGPGTRLTVL.

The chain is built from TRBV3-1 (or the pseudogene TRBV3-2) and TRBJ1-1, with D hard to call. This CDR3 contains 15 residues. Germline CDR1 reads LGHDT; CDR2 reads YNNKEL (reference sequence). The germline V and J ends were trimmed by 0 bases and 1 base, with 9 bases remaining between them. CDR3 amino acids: CASSQDMGANTEAFF. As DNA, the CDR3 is TGTGCCAGCAGCCAAGATATGGGAGCGAACACTGAAGCTTTCTTT.

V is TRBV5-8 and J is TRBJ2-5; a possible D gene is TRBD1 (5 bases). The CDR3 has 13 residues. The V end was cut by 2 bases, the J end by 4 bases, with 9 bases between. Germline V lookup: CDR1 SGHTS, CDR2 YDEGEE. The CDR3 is CASSLGVLETQYF. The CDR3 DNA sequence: TGTGCCAGCAGCTTAGGGGTGTTAGAGACCCAGTACTTC. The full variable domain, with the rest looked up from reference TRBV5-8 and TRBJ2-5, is EAGVTQSPTHLIKTRGQQATLRCSPISGHTSVYWYQQALGLGLQFLLWYDEGEERNRGNFPPRFSGRQFPNYSSELNVNALELEDSALYLCASSLGVLETQYFGPGTRLLVL.

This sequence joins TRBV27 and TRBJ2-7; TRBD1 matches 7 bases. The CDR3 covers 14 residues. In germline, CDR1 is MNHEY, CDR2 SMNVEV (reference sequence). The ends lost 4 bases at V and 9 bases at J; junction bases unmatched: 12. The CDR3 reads CASSSPGQRSGQYF. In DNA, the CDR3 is TGTGCCAGCAGTTCTCCGGGACAGCGATCTGGGCAGTACTTC.

This chain's CDR3 is CSVSKRGNEQFF. CDR3 nucleotide sequence: TGCAGCGTTAGCAAGCGGGGGAATGAGCAGTTCTTC. The V and J genes are TRBV29-1 and TRBJ2-1; TRBD2 matches 8 bases. CDR3 length: 12 amino acids. The trim removed 5 bases at V and 7 bases at J, leaving 4 bases unmatched. Germline V lookup: CDR1 SQVTM, CDR2 ANQGSEA.

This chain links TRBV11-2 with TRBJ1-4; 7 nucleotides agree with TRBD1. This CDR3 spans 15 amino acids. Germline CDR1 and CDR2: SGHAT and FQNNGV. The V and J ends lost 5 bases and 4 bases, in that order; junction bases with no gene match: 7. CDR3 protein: CASSVGQVFNEKLFF. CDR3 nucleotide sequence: TGTGCCAGCAGCGTTGGACAGGTTTTTAATGAAAAACTGTTTTTT.

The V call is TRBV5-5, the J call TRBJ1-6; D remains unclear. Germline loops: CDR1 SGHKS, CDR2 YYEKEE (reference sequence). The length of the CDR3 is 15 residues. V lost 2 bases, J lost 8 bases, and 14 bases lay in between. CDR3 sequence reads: CASSFYLGMDSPLHF. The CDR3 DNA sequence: TGTGCCAGCAGCTTTTATCTGGGCATGGATTCACCCCTCCACTTT.

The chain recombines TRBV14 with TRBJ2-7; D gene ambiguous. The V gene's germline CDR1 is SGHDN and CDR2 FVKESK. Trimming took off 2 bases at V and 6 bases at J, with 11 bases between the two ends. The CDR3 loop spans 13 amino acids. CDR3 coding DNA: TGTGCCAGCAGCCAAAGGGTAGTAGGCGAGCAGTACTTC. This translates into CASSQRVVGEQYF.

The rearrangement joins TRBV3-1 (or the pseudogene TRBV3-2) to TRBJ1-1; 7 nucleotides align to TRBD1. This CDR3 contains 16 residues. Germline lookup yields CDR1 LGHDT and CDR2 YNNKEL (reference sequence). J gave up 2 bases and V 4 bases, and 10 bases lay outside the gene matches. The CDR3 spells CASSLQVRGPNTEAFF. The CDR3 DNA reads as TGTGCCAGCAGCCTCCAAGTTAGGGGGCCTAACACTGAAGCTTTCTTT.

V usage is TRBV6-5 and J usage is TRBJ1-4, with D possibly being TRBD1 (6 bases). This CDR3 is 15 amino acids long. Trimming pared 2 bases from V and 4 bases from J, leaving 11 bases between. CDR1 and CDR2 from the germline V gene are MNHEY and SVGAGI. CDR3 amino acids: CASSYGGAGNEKLFF. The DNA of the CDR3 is TGTGCCAGCAGTTACGGGGGGGCGGGTAATGAAAAACTGTTTTTT.

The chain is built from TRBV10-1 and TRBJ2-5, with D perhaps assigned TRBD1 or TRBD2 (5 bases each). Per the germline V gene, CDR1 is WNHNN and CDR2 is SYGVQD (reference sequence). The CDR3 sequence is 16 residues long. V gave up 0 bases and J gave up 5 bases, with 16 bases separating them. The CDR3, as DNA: TGCGCCAGCAGTGAGTCTGGGGGAGCGCGGCAGGAGACCCAGTACTTC. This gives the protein CASSESGGARQETQYF.

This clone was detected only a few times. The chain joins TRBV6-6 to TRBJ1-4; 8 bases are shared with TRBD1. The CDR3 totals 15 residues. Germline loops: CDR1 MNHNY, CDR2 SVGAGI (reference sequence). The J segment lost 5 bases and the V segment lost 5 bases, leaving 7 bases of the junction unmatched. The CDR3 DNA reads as TGTGCCAGCAGTACCCGGGGACAGGCGAATGAAAAACTGTTTTTT. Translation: CASSTRGQANEKLFF.

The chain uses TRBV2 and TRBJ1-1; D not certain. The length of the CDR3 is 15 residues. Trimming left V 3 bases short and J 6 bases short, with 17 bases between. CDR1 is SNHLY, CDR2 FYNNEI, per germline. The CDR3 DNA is TGTGCCAGCAGTGACATGAGGGCCCCCCGCCCTGAAGCTTTCTTT. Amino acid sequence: CASSDMRAPRPEAFF. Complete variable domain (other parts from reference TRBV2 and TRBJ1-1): EPEVTQTPSHQVTQMGQEVILRCVPISNHLYFYWYRQILGQKVEFLVSFYNNEISEKSEIFDDQFSVERPDGSNFTLKIRSTKLEDSAMYFCASSDMRAPRPEAFFGQGTRLTVV.

The CDR3 reads CASSQIDMGASVGEQYF. Here the CDR3 DNA reads TGCGCCAGCAGCCAGATCGATATGGGGGCGTCGGTGGGCGAGCAGTACTTC. This chain connects TRBV4-1 to TRBJ2-7, with D tentatively TRBD1 (6 bases). Looked up from germline, CDR1 is MGHRA and CDR2 is YSYEKL. Trimming stripped 3 bases from V and 6 bases from J, with 24 bases between. The CDR3 length is 17 residues.

CDR3 residues: CASSLASGSSYEQYF. The CDR3 DNA sequence: TGTGCCAGCAGCTTAGCGAGTGGCAGTTCCTACGAGCAGTACTTC. The chain couples TRBV7-8 to TRBJ2-7; D gene unclear. CDR1 and CDR2 from the germline V gene are SGHVS and FQNEAQ. CDR3 length: 15 residues. V was clipped by 0 bases and J by 1 base, with 10 bases between them.

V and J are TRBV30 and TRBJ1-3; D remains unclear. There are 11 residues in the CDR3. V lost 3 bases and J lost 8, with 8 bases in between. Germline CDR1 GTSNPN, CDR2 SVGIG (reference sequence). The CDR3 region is CAWRHADTIYF. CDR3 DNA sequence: TGTGCCTGGAGGCACGCGGACACCATATATTTT.

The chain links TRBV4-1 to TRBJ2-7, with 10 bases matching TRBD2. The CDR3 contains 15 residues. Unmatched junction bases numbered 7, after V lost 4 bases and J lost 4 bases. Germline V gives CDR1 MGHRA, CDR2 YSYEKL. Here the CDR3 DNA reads TGCGCCAGCAGCCTGACTAGCGGGCCGTTATACGAGCAGTACTTC. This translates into CASSLTSGPLYEQYF.

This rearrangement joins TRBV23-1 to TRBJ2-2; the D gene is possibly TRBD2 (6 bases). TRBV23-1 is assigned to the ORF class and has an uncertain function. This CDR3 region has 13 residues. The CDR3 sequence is CSNAGRGTGELFF. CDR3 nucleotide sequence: TGCTCCAACGCCGGGAGAGGAACCGGGGAGCTGTTTTTT.

CDR3 sequence (DNA): TGTGCCTGGAGTGTCGGGGGAGGAGTGAGGGAAGAAAAACTGTTTTTT. This gives the protein CAWSVGGGVREEKLFF. The chain is built from TRBV30 and TRBJ1-4, with D possibly TRBD1 on 5 matching bases. This CDR3 spans 16 amino acids. With 0 bases removed from V and 8 bases from J, the gap between germline ends came to 19 bases. Per the germline V gene, CDR1 is GTSNPN and CDR2 is SVGIG (reference sequence).

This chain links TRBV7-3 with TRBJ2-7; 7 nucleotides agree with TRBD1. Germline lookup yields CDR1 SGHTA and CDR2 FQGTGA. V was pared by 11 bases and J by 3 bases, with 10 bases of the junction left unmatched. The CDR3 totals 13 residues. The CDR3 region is CARKPGQSYEQYF. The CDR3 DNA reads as TGTGCCCGCAAACCGGGACAGAGCTACGAGCAGTACTTC.